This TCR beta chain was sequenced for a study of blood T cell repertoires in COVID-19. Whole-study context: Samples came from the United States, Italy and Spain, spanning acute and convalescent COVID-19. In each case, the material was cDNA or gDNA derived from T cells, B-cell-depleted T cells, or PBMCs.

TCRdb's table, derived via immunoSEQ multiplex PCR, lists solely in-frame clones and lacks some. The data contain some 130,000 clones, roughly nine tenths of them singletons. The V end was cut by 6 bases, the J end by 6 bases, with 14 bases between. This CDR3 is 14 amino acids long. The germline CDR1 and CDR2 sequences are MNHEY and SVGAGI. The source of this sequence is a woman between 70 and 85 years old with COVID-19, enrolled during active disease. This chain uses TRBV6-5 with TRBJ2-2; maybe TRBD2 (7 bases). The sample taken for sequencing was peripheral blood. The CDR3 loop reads CASSGGGGPGELFF. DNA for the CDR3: TGTGCCAGCAGCGGAGGGGGGGGACCCGGGGAGCTGTTTTTT.